One and the same sample provided the 10 T cell receptor beta chains below, sequenced in a study of spatial heterogeneity in lung cancer. Time point given: sample taken at primary tumor resection. TCRdb passed the 5' RACE reads through MiXCR, listing each CDR3 protein once. The sample lists 39,000 or so distinct CDR3 sequences, roughly 8% seen once, with approximately 30% in the top ten. The input for sequencing was PBMCs, taken at surgery. The source is a male donor with early-stage non-small cell lung cancer.

This clonotype came up a few times. V usage is TRBV7-6 and J usage is TRBJ2-1; D is ambiguous. Trimming took off 1 base at V and 14 bases at J, with 15 bases between the two ends. Per germline, CDR1 SGHVS and CDR2 FNYEAQ. This CDR3 region has 13 residues. CDR3 in DNA: TGTGCCAGCAGCTTAGGTTCCCTTGACGGCAAGTTCTTC. Translating gives CASSLGSLDGKFF.

There are many counts of this clonotype. The chain is built from TRBV4-3 and TRBJ2-5; 8 nucleotides match TRBD2. This CDR3 spans 17 amino acids. CDR1 is LGHNA and CDR2 is YSLEER in the germline V gene. The V segment lost 0 bases and the J segment 4 bases; nucleotides outside the gene matches: 10. Here the CDR3 reads CASSQDLVSGSSETQYF. In DNA form, the CDR3 reads TGCGCCAGCAGCCAAGATCTTGTCAGCGGGAGTTCAGAGACCCAGTACTTC.

The V and J genes are TRBV20-1 and TRBJ1-2, with TRBD1 as a possible D gene (5 bases). Per germline, CDR1 DFQATT and CDR2 SNEGSKA (reference sequence). The CDR3 extends over 11 amino acids. V lost 6 bases to trimming and J lost 6 bases, with 11 bases between them. This CDR3 reads CSAYTGNGYTF. The CDR3 DNA reads TGCAGTGCCTATACAGGAAATGGCTACACCTTC.

There are many counts of this clonotype. The CDR3 reads CASNPSAEAFF. The CDR3 DNA follows: TGTGCCAGCAACCCGTCGGCTGAAGCTTTCTTT. The chain employs TRBV12-3 or TRBV12-4 and TRBJ1-1; D remains unclear. The CDR3 has 11 residues. V lost 7 bases and J 6 bases, leaving 9 bases between the germline ends.

In its sample, this clonotype was seen a few times. The gene calls are TRBV5-6 and TRBJ2-7; D possibly corresponds to TRBD1 (5 bases). This CDR3 region has 16 residues. Germline values: CDR1 SGHDT, CDR2 YYEEEE. The V gene lost 0 bases and the J gene lost 3 bases, with 16 bases spanning the gap. The CDR3 region has the DNA TGTGCCAGCAGCTTGGCCATGGGGCTGGACGGCTACGAGCAGTACTTC. Its translation: CASSLAMGLDGYEQYF.

This clonotype turned up a few times. The genes are TRBV18 and TRBJ2-5; tentative D call: TRBD1 (6 bases). V was shortened by 4 bases and J by 4 bases, with 10 bases between the two germline ends. This CDR3 has 13 amino acids. CDR1 is KGHSH and CDR2 is LQKENI in the germline V gene. The CDR3 loop is CASSLDRRETQYF. The CDR3 nucleotides read TGTGCCAGCTCACTAGACAGGAGAGAGACCCAGTACTTC.

This clonotype was found a few times. The gene calls are TRBV24-1 and TRBJ2-3; 7 positions agree with TRBD1. Germline V gives CDR1 KGHDR, CDR2 SFDVKD. CDR3 length equals 18 residues. The V and J ends lost 0 bases and 2 bases, in that order; junction bases with no gene match: 10. The CDR3 here is CATSDLEGGLGFTDTQYF. The CDR3 region has the DNA TGTGCCACCAGTGATTTGGAAGGGGGCCTGGGGTTCACAGATACGCAGTATTTT.

This clonotype was seen just once. The chain joins TRBV11-3 to TRBJ2-3, with D perhaps given as TRBD1 or TRBD2 (5 bases each). V was clipped by 5 bases and J by 2 bases, with 14 bases between them. Germline V gene sequence: CDR1 SGHNT, CDR2 YENEEA. The CDR3 is 15 residues long. CDR3 bases: TGTGCCAGCAGCGGGACGGATATGGACACAGATACGCAGTATTTT. It yields the protein CASSGTDMDTDTQYF.

This sequence joins TRBV10-3 and TRBJ2-1; 7 bases fit TRBD2. Germline V gives CDR1 ENHRY, CDR2 SYGVKD. CDR3 length: 14 residues. V was pared by 0 bases and J by 5 bases, with 1 base of the junction left unmatched. CDR3 residues: CAISESSGNNEQFF. The DNA for the CDR3 is TGTGCCATCAGTGAGTCCAGCGGGAACAATGAGCAGTTCTTC.

This clonotype was observed a handful of times. The rearrangement links TRBV12-3 or TRBV12-4 to TRBJ2-7; no reliable D call. V dropped 1 base and J dropped 5 bases, with 12 bases sitting between them. This CDR3 comprises 14 residues. DNA for the CDR3: TGTGCCAGCAGTTTAGACTCCAGGTTCCACGAGCAGTACGTC. It encodes CASSLDSRFHEQYV.